Sequencing of this T cell receptor beta chain was carried out in a study of blood T cell repertoires in COVID-19 (dated by TCRdb to 2019 to 2021). Turning to the overall study: Samples from collaborators originated in the United States, Italy and Spain and spanned both the acute and convalescent phases of COVID-19. The prospective study material was composed of cDNA or gDNA derived from T cells, B-cell-depleted T cells, or PBMCs. The repertoires were released in a freely available public database intended as a resource for research on the immune response to SARS-CoV-2. The samples were drawn from two sources: the first 160 participants of the ongoing ImmuneRACE study, and 1,254 subjects contributed by 6 global collaborators. The sample metadata nearly always contained a de-identified subject ID, COVID-19 status, age in years and sex. The dataset comprised deeply sampled blood TCRbeta repertoires from subjects exposed to, actively infected with, or recovered from COVID-19. Where available, HLA class I and class II types were taken from metadata supplied by the sample provider and were not determined by assay-based typing. The investigation overall reported the following: Clinical and demographic metadata were provided uncurated, with the amount varying by source and participant.

With regard to this clone: Its antigen has not been determined. No base quality information exists; no much larger clone differs at one position.

The germline V gene (reference sequence) gives CDR1 as MNHEY and CDR2 as SMNVEV. The V end loses 2 bases and the J end loses 0 bases, and a stretch of 4 bases separates them. Spanning cysteine to phenylalanine, the CDR3 consists of 13 amino acids. Only the CDR3 portion is preserved as DNA: 39 bases, with reading frame beginning at the first base. In the prospective study, participants were roughly 18 to 100 years old, resided in fewer than 25 geographic areas of the United States, and were enrolled through a virtual design. In the prospective study, participants were assigned to cohorts based on the clinical history participants reported in a screening survey and a study questionnaire. Exposed participants had been in contact with someone with a PCR-confirmed or clinician-diagnosed COVID-19 case within 2 weeks of study entry. Each participant in the prospective study had whole blood, serum and a nasopharyngeal or oropharyngeal swab collected by mobile phlebotomists. Over an approximately 2-month period, participants in the prospective study had the option of providing additional blood draws and questionnaires. Before DNA extraction, prospective study blood samples were shipped either frozen or at room temperature.

TCRbeta CDR3 regions were amplified from genomic DNA using the immunoSEQ Assay, a bias-controlled multiplex PCR. The authors' pipeline ran thus. The number of nucleated cells in each sample was estimated from the amplification of reference gene primers within the assay. Sequence reads were collapsed and filtered to measure the absolute abundance of every unique TCRbeta CDR3 rearrangement. For each sample, productive Simpson clonality was calculated by taking the square root of Simpson's diversity index across productive rearrangements. In its TCRdb copy, this immuneACCESS table keeps in-frame sequences only and misses some clones. Where compared with another copy, unresolved V genes explain less than half of these, and the others have no known cause. That table gives V, J and clone size, and the DNA gave D and trimming. For this sample the table gives more than 200,000 clones, of which over 80% were detected only once. About 4% of the sample comes from the top ten.

Sequencing used PBMCs or T cells enriched from blood (not recorded which). This TCR was recovered from a woman aged 25 to 45 who had been exposed to COVID-19. The chain is assembled from TRBV27 and TRBJ1-2, with no confidently assigned D gene. The CDR3 protein: CASSLASNYGYTF. The bases read TGTGCCAGCAGTTTAGCGTCTAACTATGGCTACACCTTC.